Presented here are 13 T cell receptor beta chains from one specimen sequenced in a study of regulatory T cells in long-lasting Graves disease. Time point given: persistent/refractory GD, antithyroid drugs over 5 years with positive TRAb. RNA isolated from PBMCs was used to make the TCR library. To make TCR beta libraries, researchers used iRepertoire HTBI primers and Arm-PCR of CDR3 regions. A single record per CDR3 protein comes from TCRdb applying MiXCR to the multiplex PCR reads. Among fewer than 550,000 distinct CDR3 sequences listed, about 22% were seen once. Source: peripheral blood mononuclear cells (PBMCs), taken when the disease was refractory, from a patient treated with antithyroid drugs. The receptors derive from a female donor with Graves disease.

The chain employs TRBV30 and TRBJ2-1; 8 bases agree with TRBD2. Trimming took 3 bases from V and 2 from J; bases not matched to a gene: 3. The length of the CDR3 is 14 residues. Germline V gene data show CDR1 as GTSNPN and CDR2 as SVGIG (reference sequence). The CDR3 reads CAWSALAAYNEQFF. CDR3 sequence (DNA): TGTGCCTGGAGCGCACTAGCGGCCTACAATGAGCAGTTCTTC.

In this sample, this clonotype turned up a few times. Just one base apart from a much larger clone, this may be a read error. This chain uses TRBV2 with TRBJ1-2; no definite D call. The germline V and J ends were trimmed by 2 bases and 4 bases, with 8 bases remaining between them. This CDR3 region has 13 residues. CDR1 and CDR2 (germline): SNHLY, FYNNEI. The CDR3 loop reads CASSESPSYGYTF. Written as DNA, the CDR3 is TGTGCCAGCAGTGAAAGTCCCAGCTATGGCTACACCTTC.

The V call is TRBV7-2, the J call TRBJ2-3; D remains unclear. The V end lost 10 bases, the J end lost 0 bases, and 8 bases lay between the germline ends. The CDR3 totals 12 residues. CDR1 SGHTA and CDR2 FQGNSA come from the germline V gene. The CDR3 DNA follows: TGTGCCACATCCCGTAGCACAGATACGCAGTATTTT. Translated, it gives CATSRSTDTQYF.

There are a few counts of this clonotype. This chain uses TRBV12-3 or TRBV12-4 with TRBJ2-1; D may be TRBD1 (5 bases). The CDR3 totals 16 residues. Trimming removed 6 bases from V and 0 bases from J, with 15 bases in between. Here the CDR3 DNA reads TGTGCCAGCAGCGATCAGACAGCCGGCTCCTACAATGAGCAGTTCTTC. Its protein is CASSDQTAGSYNEQFF.

The rearrangement joins TRBV12-3 or TRBV12-4 to TRBJ2-3; tentative D call: TRBD1 (5 bases). The CDR3 covers 16 residues. The germline V and J ends were trimmed by 4 bases and 3 bases, with 17 bases remaining between them. The CDR3 region is CASSSPRTDTTDTQYF. The CDR3 DNA reads TGTGCCAGCAGTTCGCCCCGTACGGACACTACAGATACGCAGTATTTT.

This clonotype was counted at least ten times. The genes are TRBV30 and TRBJ1-2, with D possibly matching TRBD1 (6 bases). The CDR3 consists of 12 residues. CDR1 and CDR2 (germline): GTSNPN, SVGIG (reference sequence). The V gene lost 0 bases and the J gene lost 6 bases, with 8 bases spanning the gap. The CDR3 DNA sequence: TGTGCCTGGAGTGTGGACAGCCATGGCTACACCTTC. The encoded protein is CAWSVDSHGYTF.

There are a few counts of this clonotype. The genes are TRBV30 and TRBJ1-6; tentative D call: TRBD1 (5 bases). The CDR3 length is 13 residues. The V gene's germline CDR1 is GTSNPN and CDR2 SVGIG (reference sequence). Deletions cut 2 bases from V and 10 bases from J, with 12 bases between. Here the CDR3 DNA reads TGTGCCTGGAGTAGTGTGGGGGAATCACCCCTCCACTTT. Amino acid sequence: CAWSSVGESPLHF. The full variable domain, in which reference TRBV30 and TRBJ1-6 provide the parts outside the CDR3, is SQTIHQWPATLVQPVGSPLSLECTVEGTSNPNLYWYRQAAGRGLQLLFYSVGIGQISSEVPQNLSASRPQDRQFILSSKKLLLSDSGFYLCAWSSVGESPLHFGNGTRLTVT.

This clonotype was picked up many times. V gene TRBV2 combines with J gene TRBJ2-7; D unresolved. The CDR3 runs 12 residues. CDR1 is SNHLY, CDR2 FYNNEI, per germline. V gave up 3 bases and J gave up 7 bases, with 10 bases separating them. The CDR3, as DNA: TGTGCCAGCAGTGACAGTTGGCGGGAGCAGTACTTC. Translation: CASSDSWREQYF.

This clonotype was detected a few times. The chain joins TRBV7-9 to TRBJ2-3; no definite D call. Germline V lookup: CDR1 SEHNR, CDR2 FQNEAQ (reference sequence). V lost 4 bases and J lost 14, with 16 bases in between. The CDR3 has 12 residues. CDR3 loop: CASSSRQDVGYF. The CDR3 nucleotides are TGTGCCAGCAGCTCTCGCCAGGACGTCGGGTATTTT.

This clonotype was counted ten times or more. V usage is TRBV28 and J usage is TRBJ1-5; TRBD1 is a possible D gene (6 bases). With 6 bases removed from V and 2 bases from J, the gap between germline ends came to 14 bases. The V gene's germline CDR1 is MDHEN and CDR2 SYDVKM. The CDR3 consists of 15 residues. CDR3 sequence reads: CASSPRQDGNQPQHF. The CDR3, as DNA: TGTGCCAGCAGCCCAAGACAGGACGGCAATCAGCCCCAGCATTTT.

V usage is TRBV6-2 or TRBV6-3 and J usage is TRBJ2-3; 9 positions agree with TRBD1. J gave up 2 bases and V 6 bases, and 3 bases lay outside the gene matches. Germline-derived CDR1 and CDR2 are MNHEY and SVGEGT. The CDR3 is 14 amino acids. The CDR3 here is CASRYRGPTDTQYF. The CDR3 DNA reads as TGTGCCAGCAGGTACAGGGGGCCCACAGATACGCAGTATTTT.

The rearrangement joins TRBV20-1 to TRBJ2-7; 9 nucleotides line up with TRBD1. Germline V lookup: CDR1 DFQATT, CDR2 SNEGSKA (reference sequence). The junction had 8 bases not matched to a gene; V was cut back by 6 bases and J by 2 bases. The CDR3 has 14 residues. Here the CDR3 reads CSARTGTGPYEQYF. CDR3 DNA: TGCAGTGCACGCACCGGGACAGGGCCCTACGAGCAGTACTTC.

The genes are TRBV7-8 and TRBJ1-1; possibly TRBD1 for D (5 bases). Germline CDR1 SGHVS, CDR2 FQNEAQ. The CDR3 spans 12 residues. Trimming removed 5 bases from V and 8 bases from J, with 12 bases in between. Here the CDR3 reads CASSIGTAEAFF. The CDR3 DNA reads TGTGCCAGCAGCATTGGGACCGCAGAAGCTTTCTTT.